This passage covers 26 T cell receptor beta chains from one sample sequenced in a study of blood T cell repertoires in COVID-19. TCRdb keeps only in-frame clones here, not all; method: immunoSEQ multiplex PCR. The sample includes around 190,000 clones, just over 85% of them seen just once. The specimen was peripheral blood. The receptor source for this set is a man between 50 and 59 years old with active or convalescent COVID-19.

This chain's CDR3 is CASSLQQEGNTEAFF. The CDR3 DNA sequence: TGTGCCAGCAGCCTCCAACAGGAGGGGAACACTGAAGCTTTCTTT. This chain uses TRBV28 with TRBJ1-1, with a possible D match to TRBD1 (5 bases). This CDR3 is 15 amino acids long. The germline CDR1 and CDR2 sequences are MDHEN and SYDVKM. Trimming shortened V by 6 bases and J by 1 base, and 15 bases separated the two germline ends.

The V and J genes are TRBV20-1 and TRBJ2-7; D may be TRBD1 (6 bases). This CDR3 is built from 14 residues. V dropped 3 bases and J dropped 3 bases, with 15 bases sitting between them. Per germline, CDR1 DFQATT and CDR2 SNEGSKA (reference sequence). The CDR3 DNA is TGCAGTGCTAGTAAGGGGGTAAGAGGCTACGAGCAGTACTTC. Encoded protein: CSASKGVRGYEQYF.

V and J are TRBV11-2 and TRBJ2-5; D is uncertain. Germline V gives CDR1 SGHAT, CDR2 FQNNGV. V gave up 1 base and J gave up 7 bases, with 13 bases separating them. The CDR3 has 14 residues. CDR3 in amino acids: CASSLAVGLGTQYF. The CDR3 nucleotides are TGTGCCAGCAGCTTAGCTGTGGGCTTGGGGACCCAGTACTTC.

The rearrangement joins TRBV27 to TRBJ1-4; 10 bases map to TRBD1. Germline CDR1 and CDR2: MNHEY and SMNVEV (reference sequence). The V segment lost 6 bases and the J segment 8 bases; nucleotides outside the gene matches: 6. The CDR3 totals 14 residues. For the CDR3, the DNA is TGTGCCAGCAGCCATGACAGGGGGCGAGAAAAACTGTTTTTT. It encodes CASSHDRGREKLFF.

The gene calls are TRBV12-3 or TRBV12-4 and TRBJ2-7; D is uncertain. V was shortened by 5 bases and J by 3 bases, with 11 bases between the two germline ends. The CDR3 extends over 13 amino acids. The CDR3 coding sequence is TGTGCCAGCAGTACCGGAGCTATCTACGAGCAGTACTTC. It is translated as CASSTGAIYEQYF.

This chain links TRBV7-9 with TRBJ2-2; 7 positions agree with TRBD1. J was trimmed by 3 bases and V by 2 bases; bases with no gene match: 0. There are 14 residues in the CDR3. Germline CDR1 SEHNR, CDR2 FQNEAQ (reference sequence). CDR3 in DNA: TGTGCCAGCAGCTTAACAGGGGACACCGGGGAGCTGTTTTTT. Amino acid sequence: CASSLTGDTGELFF.

This chain joins TRBV6-1 and TRBJ2-1; tentatively, D is TRBD1 (5 bases). V gave up 3 bases and J gave up 8 bases, with 14 bases separating them. The CDR3 runs to 14 residues. Germline lookup yields CDR1 MNHNS and CDR2 SASEGT. CDR3 DNA sequence: TGTGCCAGCAGTGATTATAGGGGAAGGGATGAGCAGTTCTTC. Its protein product is CASSDYRGRDEQFF.

The rearrangement joins TRBV19 to TRBJ2-5; no definite D call. V shed 3 bases and J shed 5 bases, with 4 bases lying between them. The germline CDR1 and CDR2 sequences are LNHDA and SQIVND (reference sequence). The CDR3 has 11 residues. CDR3 loop: CASSILETQYF. The CDR3 nucleotides read TGTGCCAGTAGTATTCTCGAGACCCAGTACTTC. Looking up the rest from reference TRBV19 and TRBJ2-5 gives the full variable domain: DGGITQSPKYLFRKEGQNVTLSCEQNLNHDAMYWYRQDPGQGLRLIYYSQIVNDFQKGDIAEGYSVSREKKESFPLTVTSAQKNPTAFYLCASSILETQYFGPGTRLLVL.

The V gene is TRBV21-1, the J gene TRBJ2-3; the table's TRBD2 call for D was not verified on the DNA. TRBV21-1 corresponds to a pseudogene. The CDR3 has 18 residues. CDR3 DNA sequence: TGTGCCAGCAGCAAAGGACTAGCGGGGGGGCTACGCACAGATACGCAGTATTTT. This sequence encodes CASSKGLAGGLRTDTQYF.

The chain carries TRBV30 and TRBJ1-6; 8 nucleotides align to TRBD1. J gave up 7 bases and V 4 bases, and 3 bases lay outside the gene matches. This CDR3 is 13 amino acids long. Germline lookup yields CDR1 GTSNPN and CDR2 SVGIG (reference sequence). The CDR3 region has the DNA TGTGCCTGGATTACAGGGGGAAATTCACCCCTCCACTTT. Its protein is CAWITGGNSPLHF.

The chain links TRBV10-1 to TRBJ2-1, with 9 bases lining up with TRBD2. V gave up 9 bases and J gave up 7 bases; unmatched junction bases: 10. The CDR3 contains 14 residues. CDR1 and CDR2 (germline): WNHNN, SYGVQD (reference sequence). CDR3 DNA: TGCGCCAGAACAGGGAGCGGGAGGAGGAATGAGCAGTTCTTC. Its protein product is CARTGSGRRNEQFF.

V gene TRBV9 combines with J gene TRBJ2-7; the match to TRBD1 covers 7 bases. CDR1 and CDR2 (germline): SGDLS, YYNGEE. The length of the CDR3 is 13 residues. The V gene end was trimmed by 3 bases and the J gene end by 5 bases; junction bases not matched to a gene: 5. CDR3 sequence reads: CASSGQGKDEQYF. Written as DNA, the CDR3 is TGTGCCAGCAGCGGACAGGGTAAGGACGAGCAGTACTTC.

The J gene is TRBJ2-1, the V gene TRBV3-1 (or the pseudogene TRBV3-2); 14 bases match TRBD2. The CDR3 totals 18 residues. Losses at the gene ends were 4 bases for V and 6 bases for J; bases not matched to a gene: 11. Germline V gives CDR1 LGHDT, CDR2 YNNKEL (reference sequence). The CDR3 loop reads CASSRTVPGLAGANEQFF. In nucleotides, the CDR3 is TGTGCCAGCAGCCGGACGGTCCCGGGACTAGCGGGAGCCAATGAGCAGTTCTTC.

This clone was detected once. This chain connects TRBV19 to TRBJ2-7, with 7 bases that match TRBD1. The CDR3 runs to 13 residues. Trimming at V came to 5 bases and at J to 6 bases, leaving 7 bases not matched to a gene. The germline CDR1 and CDR2 sequences are LNHDA and SQIVND (reference sequence). CDR3 loop: CASSSDRAGEQYF. The CDR3 DNA reads TGTGCCAGTAGTTCCGACAGGGCGGGCGAGCAGTACTTC. The full variable domain, with the rest looked up from reference TRBV19 and TRBJ2-7, is DGGITQSPKYLFRKEGQNVTLSCEQNLNHDAMYWYRQDPGQGLRLIYYSQIVNDFQKGDIAEGYSVSREKKESFPLTVTSAQKNPTAFYLCASSSDRAGEQYFGPGTRLTVT.

The chain joins TRBV5-5 to TRBJ2-7; 7 bases match TRBD1. Trimming at V came to 4 bases and at J to 5 bases, leaving 12 bases not matched to a gene. This CDR3 is 15 amino acids long. Germline V gene sequence: CDR1 SGHKS, CDR2 YYEKEE (reference sequence). The CDR3 coding sequence is TGTGCCAGCAGCCCCACGGGACAGACCCGTGACGAGCAGTACTTC. Residues: CASSPTGQTRDEQYF.

The chain uses TRBV28 and TRBJ2-5; the D gene is possibly TRBD1 (6 bases). CDR3 length equals 14 residues. Germline V gives CDR1 MDHEN, CDR2 SYDVKM. Trimming left V 4 bases short and J 2 bases short, with 11 bases between. As DNA, the CDR3 is TGTGCCAGCAGTTCCCCGGGGACACAAGAGACCCAGTACTTC. As protein: CASSSPGTQETQYF.

The CDR3 region is CASSPTGELGEQYF. CDR3 sequence (DNA): TGTGCCAGCAGCCCGACAGGAGAGCTGGGCGAGCAGTACTTC. The chain has TRBV3-1 (or the pseudogene TRBV3-2) and TRBJ2-7, with D maybe TRBD1 (6 bases). V lost 4 bases to trimming and J lost 6 bases, with 16 bases between them. Germline V CDR1 and CDR2: LGHDT, YNNKEL (reference sequence). The CDR3 runs 14 residues.

The chain has TRBV7-2 and TRBJ2-3, with 8 bases that match TRBD2. Trimming took 0 bases from V and 4 from J; bases not matched to a gene: 3. CDR3 length: 15 residues. CDR1 SGHTA and CDR2 FQGNSA come from the germline V gene. The CDR3 DNA sequence: TGTGCCAGCAGCTTAGCCGGGGGGGCTGCAGATACGCAGTATTTT. Amino acids: CASSLAGGAADTQYF. Drawing the rest from reference TRBV7-2 and TRBJ2-3, the complete variable domain is GAGVSQSPSNKVTEKGKDVELRCDPISGHTALYWYRQSLGQGLEFLIYFQGNSAPDKSGLPSDRFSAERTGGSVSTLTIQRTQQEDSAVYLCASSLAGGAADTQYFGPGTRLTVL.

This chain joins TRBV9 and TRBJ2-7, with a possible D match to TRBD2 (5 bases). The V end lost 0 bases, the J end lost 3 bases, and 10 bases lay between the germline ends. The CDR3 consists of 14 residues. The germline V gene encodes CDR1 SGDLS and CDR2 YYNGEE. In nucleotides, the CDR3 is TGTGCCAGCAGCGTAGGCCTAGCAGACTACGAGCAGTACTTC. It codes for CASSVGLADYEQYF.

CDR3 coding DNA: TGTGCCAGCTCACCATTGAGTCAGGGGGCTGGAAACACCATATATTTT. Amino acid sequence: CASSPLSQGAGNTIYF. This rearrangement joins TRBV18 to TRBJ1-3; 7 bases agree with TRBD1. This CDR3 has 16 amino acids. With 2 bases clipped from V and 2 bases from J, the junction kept 6 bases outside the gene matches. Germline V gene data show CDR1 as KGHSH and CDR2 as LQKENI.

The genes are TRBV15 and TRBJ2-2; weak D call: TRBD1 (6 bases). Trimming took 0 bases from V and 4 from J, leaving 9 bases between them. Germline lookup yields CDR1 LNHNV and CDR2 YYDKDF (reference sequence). The CDR3 is 15 amino acids. For the CDR3, the DNA is TGTGCCACCAGCAGAGACAGGGGAATCACCGGGGAGCTGTTTTTT. It encodes CATSRDRGITGELFF.

The chain has TRBV7-9 and TRBJ2-1; 9 nucleotides match TRBD2. The CDR3 spans 15 residues. Germline CDR1 and CDR2: SEHNR and FQNEAQ (reference sequence). Losses at the gene ends were 5 bases for V and 7 bases for J; bases not matched to a gene: 9. CDR3 sequence reads: CASSPYSGGDNEQFF. The CDR3, as DNA: TGTGCCAGCAGCCCATATAGCGGGGGAGATAATGAGCAGTTCTTC.

The chain joins TRBV11-3 to TRBJ1-1; perhaps TRBD1 as D (5 bases). Per the germline V gene, CDR1 is SGHNT and CDR2 is YENEEA. The CDR3 length is 13 residues. V gave up 5 bases and J gave up 1 base, with 8 bases separating them. CDR3 in amino acids: CASSDQGNTEAFF. As DNA, the CDR3 is TGTGCCAGCAGCGATCAGGGGAACACTGAAGCTTTCTTT.

In its sample, this clone was seen once. The CDR3 DNA reads as TGTGCCAGCAGGGGACAGCCGAACACCGGGGAGCTGTTTTTT. Its protein product is CASRGQPNTGELFF. The V gene is TRBV7-3, the J gene TRBJ2-2, with TRBD1 matching 7 bases. Germline loops: CDR1 SGHTA, CDR2 FQGTGA. The CDR3 length is 14 residues. J lost 0 bases, V lost 6 bases, and 1 base had no gene match.

This clone was recorded a few times. The rearrangement links TRBV19 to TRBJ1-1; possibly TRBD1 for D (6 bases). V lost 6 bases and J 1 base, leaving 12 bases between the germline ends. CDR1 and CDR2 (germline): LNHDA, SQIVND (reference sequence). This CDR3 has 14 amino acids. CDR3 loop: CASRDSRGNTEAFF. The CDR3 DNA follows: TGTGCCAGTAGGGACAGTCGCGGGAACACTGAAGCTTTCTTT.

This chain links TRBV4-2 with TRBJ1-5; 9 nucleotides match TRBD1. Germline V lookup: CDR1 LGHNA, CDR2 YNFKEQ. The CDR3 runs to 16 residues. The V segment lost 1 base and the J segment 1 base; nucleotides outside the gene matches: 2. The CDR3 nucleotides read TGTGCCAGCAGCCAAGGGGACAGGGCAAGCAATCAGCCCCAGCATTTT. Its protein product is CASSQGDRASNQPQHF.